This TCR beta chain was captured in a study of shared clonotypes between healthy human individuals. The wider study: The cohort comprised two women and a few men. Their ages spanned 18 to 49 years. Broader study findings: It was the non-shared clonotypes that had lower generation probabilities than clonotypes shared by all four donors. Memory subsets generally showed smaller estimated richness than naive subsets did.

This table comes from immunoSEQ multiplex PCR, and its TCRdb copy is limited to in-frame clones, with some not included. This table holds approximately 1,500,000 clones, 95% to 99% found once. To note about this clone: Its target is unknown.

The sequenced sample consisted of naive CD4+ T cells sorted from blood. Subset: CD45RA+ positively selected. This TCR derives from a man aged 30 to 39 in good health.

DNA for the CDR3: TGTGCCAGCAGCGAAACAGGGGGCGGGAATGAAAAACTGTTTTTT. This gives the protein CASSETGGGNEKLFF. The chain couples TRBV7-2 to TRBJ1-4; 9 nucleotides line up with TRBD1. Losses at the gene ends were 5 bases for V and 5 bases for J; bases not matched to a gene: 6. Germline assignment: CDR1 SGHTA and CDR2 FQGNSA. The CDR3 spans 15 residues.